The 20 T cell receptor beta chains listed next were all sequenced from one sample in a study of beta chain features in type 1 diabetes. The isolated RNA, all of it, was reverse transcribed, so expressed TCRB transcripts were what got sequenced. TCRdb's table, derived via immunoSEQ multiplex PCR, lists solely in-frame clones and lacks some. This sample has about 140,000 clones, with about 12% found just once. No antigens are known for them. Study-wide points: Shorter TCRB CDR3s, moderately but significantly so, marked every one of the four CD4+ subsets in Type 1 diabetes patients.

The sequencing sample was made of central memory CD4+ T cells from blood. The receptors originated from a man younger than 35 with type 1 diabetes.

This clone was found a few times. The chain is built from TRBV2 and TRBJ2-2, with 8 nucleotides matching TRBD1. The trim removed 8 bases at V and 1 base at J, leaving 3 bases unmatched. The germline gives CDR1 SNHLY, CDR2 FYNNEI. The CDR3 is made up of 14 amino acids. The DNA of the CDR3 is TGTGCCAGCCGCGGGACAGGGAACACCGGGGAGCTGTTTTTT. Protein sequence: CASRGTGNTGELFF.

This sequence joins TRBV5-5 and TRBJ2-7; D unclear. The CDR3 length is 13 residues. CDR1 and CDR2 (germline): SGHKS, YYEKEE (reference sequence). V was clipped by 4 bases and J by 2 bases, with 10 bases between them. The CDR3 nucleotides are TGTGCCAGCAGCCTTCAGGCAACCTACGAGCAGTACTTC. Its protein product is CASSLQATYEQYF.

This clone was seen repeatedly, ten times or more. The conserved final phenylalanine or tryptophan is absent from the CDR3, which likely points to a read error. The DNA is omitted, as the CDR3 cannot be located on it reliably, and the CDR3 follows TCRdb's listing. Here the CDR3 reads CASSLDWRQLSL. The rearrangement uses TRBV7-9 and TRBJ2-7. The CDR3 region is 12 residues in length, termini included. In germline, CDR1 is SEHNR, CDR2 FQNEAQ (reference sequence).

V gene TRBV6-1 combines with J gene TRBJ2-7, with D perhaps assigned TRBD1 or TRBD2 (6 bases each). Trimming left V 6 bases short and J 7 bases short, with 22 bases between. Germline CDR1 and CDR2: MNHNS and SASEGT. This CDR3 contains 15 residues. The CDR3 loop is CASSELRTVRGEQYF. Written as DNA, the CDR3 is TGTGCCAGCAGCGAACTTCGGACAGTCCGGGGGGAGCAGTACTTC.

This clone was recorded a few times. The chain has TRBV5-1 and TRBJ1-2; D possibly corresponds to TRBD1 (6 bases). V was shortened by 4 bases and J by 4 bases, with 17 bases between the two germline ends. This CDR3 is built from 15 residues. Germline CDR1 SGHRS, CDR2 YFSETQ. The DNA for the CDR3 is TGCGCCAGCAGCCAGGGGCTGGAGCGGGCCTATGGCTACACCTTC. It encodes CASSQGLERAYGYTF.

This clone appeared a few times. This chain joins TRBV7-9 and TRBJ2-2; 7 bases line up with TRBD1. Per germline, CDR1 SEHNR and CDR2 FQNEAQ (reference sequence). Unmatched junction bases numbered 5, after V lost 5 bases and J lost 5 bases. The CDR3 is made up of 14 amino acids. The CDR3 DNA sequence: TGTGCCAGCAGCATCCAGGGGGAAACCGGGGAGCTGTTTTTT. Translating gives CASSIQGETGELFF.

This clone was found a few times. Other DNA sequences in this specimen translate into the identical CDR3. This rearrangement joins TRBV29-1 to TRBJ2-1; 8 nucleotides agree with TRBD1. Germline V gene sequence: CDR1 SQVTM, CDR2 ANQGSEA. The CDR3 length is 13 residues. Unmatched junction bases numbered 1, after V lost 4 bases and J lost 2 bases. The CDR3 DNA sequence: TGCAGCGTTGGACAGGGGCCCTACAATGAGCAGTTCTTC. Its protein product is CSVGQGPYNEQFF.

J is TRBJ1-2 and V is TRBV30, with a weak D call TRBD1 (6 bases). Deletions cut 2 bases from V and 8 bases from J, with 15 bases between. CDR3 length equals 13 residues. Germline V gene sequence: CDR1 GTSNPN, CDR2 SVGIG (reference sequence). The CDR3 DNA reads TGTGCCTGGAGTCTTGGGGGCACTTGGGGCTACACCTTC. Translation: CAWSLGGTWGYTF.

This clone was seen only a few times. This CDR3 is CASSPLPGVETQYF. CDR3 DNA: TGCGCCAGCAGCCCTCTCCCGGGGGTGGAGACCCAGTACTTC. V is TRBV5-1 and J is TRBJ2-5, with D tentatively TRBD2 (6 bases). The V gene lost 4 bases and the J gene lost 5 bases, with 15 bases spanning the gap. The CDR3 extends over 14 amino acids. Germline CDR1 is SGHRS and CDR2 is YFSETQ.

DNA of the CDR3: TGTGCCAGCAGCCCAGAGAATAGCAATCAGCCCCAGCATTTT. Translating it yields CASSPENSNQPQHF. The chain combines TRBV14 with TRBJ1-5; D unresolved. Germline CDR1 is SGHDN and CDR2 is FVKESK. The CDR3 loop spans 14 amino acids. V dropped 4 bases and J dropped 0 bases, with 7 bases sitting between them.

The rearrangement joins TRBV30 to TRBJ1-5; no definite D call. Trimming pared 5 bases from V and 2 bases from J, leaving 16 bases between. The germline V gene has CDR1 GTSNPN and CDR2 SVGIG (reference sequence). The CDR3 has 15 residues. CDR3 sequence reads: CAWASGGLGNQPQHF. The CDR3, as DNA: TGTGCCTGGGCATCGGGCGGGTTGGGCAATCAGCCCCAGCATTTT.

The sample holds a few counts of this clone. The rearrangement links TRBV2 to TRBJ1-4; D is ambiguous. There are 11 residues in the CDR3. CDR1 and CDR2 from the germline V gene are SNHLY and FYNNEI. V was pared by 8 bases and J by 10 bases, with 11 bases between. The CDR3 sequence is CASYGPGKLFF. CDR3 bases: TGTGCCAGCTATGGTCCGGGAAAACTGTTTTTT.

The rearrangement joins TRBV6-1 to TRBJ1-2, with D perhaps matching TRBD1 (6 bases). CDR1 is MNHNS and CDR2 is SASEGT in the germline V gene. The CDR3 is 13 amino acids. Trimming left V 3 bases short and J 2 bases short, with 7 bases between. The CDR3 reads CASSEQGNYGYTF. The CDR3 region has the DNA TGTGCCAGCAGTGAGCAGGGGAACTATGGCTACACCTTC.

In this sample, this clone turned up once. The chain links TRBV7-2 to TRBJ1-5; D perhaps matches TRBD1 (6 bases). CDR1 SGHTA and CDR2 FQGNSA come from the germline V gene. The CDR3 runs to 14 residues. V lost 5 bases and J lost 3, with 11 bases in between. The DNA of the CDR3 is TGTGCCAGCAGCCTAGGGGGGGCCAATCAGCCCCAGCATTTT. Translation gives CASSLGGANQPQHF.

The chain employs TRBV18 and TRBJ2-6; D is perhaps TRBD1 (6 bases). Germline values: CDR1 KGHSH, CDR2 LQKENI. The germline V and J ends were trimmed by 3 bases and 0 bases, with 12 bases remaining between them. This CDR3 is built from 17 residues. CDR3 sequence reads: CASSPYTGRSGANVLTF. The CDR3 DNA reads as TGTGCCAGCTCACCGTACACAGGGCGCTCTGGGGCCAACGTCCTGACTTTC.

This clone was detected a few times. The gene calls are TRBV19 and TRBJ2-1, with D possibly matching TRBD2 (6 bases). This CDR3 contains 16 residues. Germline V gene lookup returns CDR1 LNHDA and CDR2 SQIVND (reference sequence). Trimming pared 6 bases from V and 5 bases from J, leaving 20 bases between. CDR3 bases: TGTGCCAGTAGACCCGCCGGACTGGACTACAACAATGAGCAGTTCTTC. Protein product: CASRPAGLDYNNEQFF.

This sequence joins TRBV29-1 and TRBJ2-1; 7 bases are a match to TRBD2. The CDR3 length is 14 residues. CDR1 is SQVTM, CDR2 ANQGSEA, per germline. J was trimmed by 6 bases and V by 6 bases; bases with no gene match: 11. The CDR3 protein is CSVERGGGGNEQFF. CDR3 sequence (DNA): TGCAGCGTAGAAAGGGGCGGGGGAGGCAATGAGCAGTTCTTC.

This clone occurred a few times. The J gene is TRBJ1-5, the V gene TRBV30; D ambiguous. Germline V gene data show CDR1 as GTSNPN and CDR2 as SVGIG (reference sequence). Between the trimmed V and J ends, which lost 5 bases and 3 bases, there was a span of 14 bases. The CDR3 is made up of 14 amino acids. The CDR3 protein is CAWAYSGLNQPQHF. The CDR3 coding sequence is TGTGCCTGGGCCTACTCAGGACTCAATCAGCCCCAGCATTTT.

This chain uses TRBV27 with TRBJ2-7; D is possibly TRBD1 (6 bases). The V and J ends lost 8 bases and 0 bases respectively, with 14 bases between them. This CDR3 region has 14 residues. Germline CDR1 is MNHEY and CDR2 is SMNVEV (reference sequence). CDR3 nucleotide sequence: TGTGCCAGCGCCCACAGGGAGAGCTCCTACGAGCAGTACTTC. Translating gives CASAHRESSYEQYF.

The sample holds a few counts of this clone. V usage is TRBV28 and J usage is TRBJ2-1, with TRBD1 matching over 8 bases. This CDR3 has 16 amino acids. Germline values: CDR1 MDHEN, CDR2 SYDVKM. Germline trimming cut 7 bases from V and 7 bases from J; bases unmatched to any gene: 15. CDR3 nucleotide sequence: TGTGCCAGCACTCCTCAGACAGGGGATTTAAGAAATGAGCAGTTCTTC. It yields the protein CASTPQTGDLRNEQFF.